This T cell receptor (beta chain) was sequenced during a study of post-analysis software for immune sequencing data. The CDR3 has 14 residues. CDR1 and CDR2 from the germline V gene are SGHRS and YFSETQ. J was trimmed by 6 bases and V by 4 bases; bases with no gene match: 7. With respect to this clonotype: Antigen unknown.

The library was made from cDNA and included unique molecular identifiers. T cells numbering roughly 0.85 to 11 million gave rise to roughly 0.5 million cDNA molecules. TCRdb used MiXCR to reprocess the PCR reads, holding one entry per CDR3 protein. The sample shows fewer than 700,000 distinct CDR3 sequences, about 40% of them seen only once. Study-wide results and limits: Compared with controls, patients had more of 4 to 6 TRBV segments, including TRBV5-6, TRBV5-1 and TRBV20-1.

V and J are TRBV5-1 and TRBJ2-3, with TRBD1 matching 8 bases. The receptor was isolated from a girl aged 5-17 years with multiple sclerosis. Sequencing was done on a sample of blood. The CDR3: CASSRQGIGDTQYF. The CDR3 DNA sequence: TGCGCCAGCAGCCGACAGGGGATAGGGGATACGCAGTATTTT.